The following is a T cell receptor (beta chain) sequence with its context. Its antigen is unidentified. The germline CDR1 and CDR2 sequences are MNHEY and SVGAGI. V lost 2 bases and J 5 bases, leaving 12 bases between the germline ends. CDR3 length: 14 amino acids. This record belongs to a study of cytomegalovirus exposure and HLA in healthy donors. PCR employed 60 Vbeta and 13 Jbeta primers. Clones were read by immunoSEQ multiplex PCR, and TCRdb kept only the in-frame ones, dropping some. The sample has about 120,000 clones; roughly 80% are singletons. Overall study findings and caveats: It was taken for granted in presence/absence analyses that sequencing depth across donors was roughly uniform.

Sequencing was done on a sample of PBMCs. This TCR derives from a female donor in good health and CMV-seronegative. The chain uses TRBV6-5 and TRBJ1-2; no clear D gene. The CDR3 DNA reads TGTGCCAGCAGTTACCAGAGGGCCTCTTATGGCTACACCTTC. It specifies CASSYQRASYGYTF.